These 10 T cell receptor beta chains were all obtained from the same sample, sequenced in a study of T cells in Graves' hyperthyroidism and ophthalmopathy. The source material, RNA transcripts, was used to amplify TCR beta CDR3 regions. HTBI primers were employed in a first-round RT-PCR of the TCR CDR3. Via MiXCR, TCRdb re-called the multiplex PCR reads, giving one row per CDR3 protein. The profile shows about 96,000 distinct CDR3 sequences, roughly half of them singletons. Specimen: blood. These receptors were obtained from a woman aged 40 to 49 with Graves' hyperthyroidism.

This clonotype was counted many times. The chain joins TRBV10-3 to TRBJ2-7; 7 positions agree with TRBD1. The CDR3 is 15 amino acids. Germline V CDR1 and CDR2: ENHRY, SYGVKD. V lost 2 bases to trimming and J lost 5 bases; unmatched junction nucleotides: 9. The CDR3 DNA follows: TGTGCCATCAGTGAGCACGACAGGGCAAAGGACGAGCAGTACTTC. Translated: CAISEHDRAKDEQYF.

The V gene is TRBV7-3, the J gene TRBJ2-2; 7 bases fit TRBD1. V was clipped by 3 bases and J by 1 base; unmatched bases: 17. CDR3 length: 20 residues. Germline CDR1 reads SGHTA; CDR2 reads FQGTGA. Written as DNA, the CDR3 is TGTGCCAGCAGCTTCCAACTGACAGGGTTCGCCACGCTGAACACCGGGGAGCTGTTTTTT. It translates to CASSFQLTGFATLNTGELFF.

Turning to this clonotype: A much larger clone differs by one base, so this may be a read error. For the CDR3, the DNA is TGTGCCAGCAGTCTGCTAGCGGGAGGGCCATACGAGCAGCACTTC. Translating it yields CASSLLAGGPYEQHF. This chain joins TRBV6-2 or TRBV6-3 and TRBJ2-7; 12 bases are a match to TRBD2. The length of the CDR3 is 15 residues. Germline-derived CDR1 and CDR2 are MNHEY and SVGEGT.

The chain is built from TRBV10-3 and TRBJ1-6; D may be TRBD1 (5 bases). The CDR3 is 13 amino acids. Germline V gene lookup returns CDR1 ENHRY and CDR2 SYGVKD. Trimming took 2 bases from V and 9 from J, leaving 8 bases between them. This chain's CDR3 is CAISEGGGSPLHF. The DNA for the CDR3 is TGTGCCATCAGTGAGGGGGGAGGTTCACCCCTCCACTTT.

In its sample, this clonotype was seen many times. The V and J genes are TRBV5-6 and TRBJ1-1; possibly TRBD1 for D (6 bases). V was pared by 4 bases and J by 1 base, with 11 bases between. Germline loops: CDR1 SGHDT, CDR2 YYEEEE. The CDR3 covers 14 residues. This CDR3 is CASSPQDRNTEAFF. The CDR3 DNA is TGTGCCAGCAGCCCGCAGGACAGGAACACTGAAGCTTTCTTT.

With respect to this clonotype: A much larger clonotype is one base distant, so this may be a read error. The chain combines TRBV7-6 with TRBJ2-3; weak D call: TRBD2 (6 bases). There are 15 residues in the CDR3. CDR1 SGHVS and CDR2 FNYEAQ come from the germline V gene. The CDR3 spells CASRLGSGEPDTQYF. The CDR3 coding sequence is TGTGCCAGCCGCTTAGGATCGGGAGAGCCAGATACGCAGTATTTT.

This clonotype showed up many times. The chain uses TRBV7-9 and TRBJ1-4, with 8 bases that match TRBD1. The CDR3 runs 17 residues. V lost 5 bases, J lost 7 bases, and 15 bases stayed unmatched. CDR1 and CDR2 from the germline V gene are SEHNR and FQNEAQ (reference sequence). The CDR3 coding sequence is TGTGCCAGCAGCCAAGGAACAGGGGGGGGGCTGGGTGAAAAACTGTTTTTT. Translating gives CASSQGTGGGLGEKLFF.

This clonotype was recorded only once. The chain carries TRBV2 and TRBJ2-5; 9 nucleotides agree with TRBD2. J gave up 7 bases and V 8 bases, and 8 bases lay outside the gene matches. The CDR3 extends over 13 amino acids. Germline CDR1 and CDR2: SNHLY and FYNNEI. The CDR3 nucleotides are TGTGCCAGCGGCAGACTAGCGGCAAGGACCCAGTACTTC. Amino acids: CASGRLAARTQYF.

The rearrangement joins TRBV20-1 to TRBJ1-5; 9 bases fit TRBD1. There are 15 residues in the CDR3. CDR1 is DFQATT and CDR2 is SNEGSKA in the germline V gene (reference sequence). Trimming took 3 bases from V and 3 from J; bases not matched to a gene: 6. CDR3 sequence: CSASSGQGPNQPQHF. CDR3 nucleotides: TGCAGTGCTAGTAGTGGACAGGGGCCCAATCAGCCCCAGCATTTT.

V usage is TRBV10-3 and J usage is TRBJ1-2, with D possibly TRBD1 on 5 matching bases. This CDR3 is 12 amino acids long. Germline assignment: CDR1 ENHRY and CDR2 SYGVKD. V was shortened by 2 bases and J by 7 bases, with 8 bases between the two germline ends. In DNA form, the CDR3 reads TGTGCCATCAGTGAGGGGGGATCTGGCTACACCTTC. Protein product: CAISEGGSGYTF.